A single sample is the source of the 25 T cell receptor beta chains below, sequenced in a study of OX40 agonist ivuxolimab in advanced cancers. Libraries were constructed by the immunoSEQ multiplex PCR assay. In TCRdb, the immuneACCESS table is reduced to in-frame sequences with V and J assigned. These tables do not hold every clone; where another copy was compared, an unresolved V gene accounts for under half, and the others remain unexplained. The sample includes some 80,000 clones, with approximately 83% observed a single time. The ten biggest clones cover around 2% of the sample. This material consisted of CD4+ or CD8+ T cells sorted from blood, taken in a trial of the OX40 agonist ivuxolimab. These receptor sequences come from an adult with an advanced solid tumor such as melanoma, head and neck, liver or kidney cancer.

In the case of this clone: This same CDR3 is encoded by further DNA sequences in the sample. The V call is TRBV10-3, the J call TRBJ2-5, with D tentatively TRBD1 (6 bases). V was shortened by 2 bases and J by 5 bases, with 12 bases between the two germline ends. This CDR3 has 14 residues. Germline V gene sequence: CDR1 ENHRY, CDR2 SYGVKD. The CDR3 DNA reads TGTGCCATCAGTGAGAGCAGGGGTCAGGAGACCCAGTACTTC. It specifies CAISESRGQETQYF.

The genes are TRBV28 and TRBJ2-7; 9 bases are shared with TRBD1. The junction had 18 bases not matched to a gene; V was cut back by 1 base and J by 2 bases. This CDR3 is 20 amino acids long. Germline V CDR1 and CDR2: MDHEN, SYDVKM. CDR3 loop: CASSLSNLKAGTGNPYEQYF. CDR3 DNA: TGTGCCAGCAGTTTATCCAACTTGAAAGCCGGGACAGGGAATCCCTACGAGCAGTACTTC. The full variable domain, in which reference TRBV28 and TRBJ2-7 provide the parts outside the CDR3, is DVKVTQSSRYLVKRTGEKVFLECVQDMDHENMFWYRQDPGLGLRLIYFSYDVKMKEKGDIPEGYSVSREKKERFSLILESASTNQTSMYLCASSLSNLKAGTGNPYEQYFGPGTRLTVT.

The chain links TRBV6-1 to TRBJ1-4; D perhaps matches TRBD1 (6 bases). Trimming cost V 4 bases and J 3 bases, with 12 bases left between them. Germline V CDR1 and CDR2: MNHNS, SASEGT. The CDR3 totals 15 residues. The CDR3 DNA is TGTGCCAGCAGTGCTTCGGGGGCGGCTAATGAAAAACTGTTTTTT. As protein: CASSASGAANEKLFF.

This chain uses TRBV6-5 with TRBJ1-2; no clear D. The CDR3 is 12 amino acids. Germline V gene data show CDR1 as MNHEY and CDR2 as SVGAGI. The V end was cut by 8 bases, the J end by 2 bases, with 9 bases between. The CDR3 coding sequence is TGTGCCAGCGGGTCCCAGAACTATGGCTACACCTTC. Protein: CASGSQNYGYTF.

Written as DNA, the CDR3 is TGTGCCAGCAGTTTAGCGGGACAGATCTATGGCTACACCTTC. Translation: CASSLAGQIYGYTF. This chain joins TRBV28 and TRBJ1-2; 7 bases agree with TRBD1. V lost 2 bases and J lost 4; bases outside the gene matches: 4. Germline V CDR1 and CDR2: MDHEN, SYDVKM. The CDR3 is 14 amino acids.

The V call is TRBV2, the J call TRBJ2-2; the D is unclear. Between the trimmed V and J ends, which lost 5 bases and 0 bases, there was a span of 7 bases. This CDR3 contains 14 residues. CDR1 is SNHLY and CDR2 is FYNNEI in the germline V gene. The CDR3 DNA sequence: TGTGCCAGCAGTACAGATTCGAACACCGGGGAGCTGTTTTTT. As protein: CASSTDSNTGELFF. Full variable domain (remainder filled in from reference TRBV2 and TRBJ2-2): EPEVTQTPSHQVTQMGQEVILRCVPISNHLYFYWYRQILGQKVEFLVSFYNNEISEKSEIFDDQFSVERPDGSNFTLKIRSTKLEDSAMYFCASSTDSNTGELFFGEGSRLTVL.

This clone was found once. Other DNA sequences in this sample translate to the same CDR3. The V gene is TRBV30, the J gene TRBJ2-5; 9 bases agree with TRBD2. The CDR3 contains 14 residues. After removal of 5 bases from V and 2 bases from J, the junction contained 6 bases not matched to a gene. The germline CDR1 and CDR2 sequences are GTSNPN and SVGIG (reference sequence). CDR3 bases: TGTGCCTGGGGAGGCGGGGGGGGTCAAGAGACCCAGTACTTC. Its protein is CAWGGGGGQETQYF.

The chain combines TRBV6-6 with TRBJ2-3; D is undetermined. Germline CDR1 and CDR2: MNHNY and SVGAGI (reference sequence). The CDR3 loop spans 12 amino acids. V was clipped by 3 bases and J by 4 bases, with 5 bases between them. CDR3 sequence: CASSYLSDTQYF. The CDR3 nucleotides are TGTGCCAGCAGTTATCTATCAGATACGCAGTATTTT.

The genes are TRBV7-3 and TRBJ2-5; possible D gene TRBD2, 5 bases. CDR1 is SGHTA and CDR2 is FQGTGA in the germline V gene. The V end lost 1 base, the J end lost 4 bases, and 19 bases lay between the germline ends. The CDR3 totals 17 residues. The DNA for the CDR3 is TGTGCCAGCAGCTTAAGTGGCGGTCCGGGGTCGGGAGAGACCCAGTACTTC. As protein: CASSLSGGPGSGETQYF.

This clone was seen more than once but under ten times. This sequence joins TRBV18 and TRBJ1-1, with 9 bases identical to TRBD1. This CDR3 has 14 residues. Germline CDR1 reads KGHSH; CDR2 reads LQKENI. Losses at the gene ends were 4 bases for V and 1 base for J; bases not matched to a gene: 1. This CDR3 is CASSQTGGNTEAFF. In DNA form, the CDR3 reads TGTGCCAGCTCACAGACAGGGGGGAACACTGAAGCTTTCTTT.

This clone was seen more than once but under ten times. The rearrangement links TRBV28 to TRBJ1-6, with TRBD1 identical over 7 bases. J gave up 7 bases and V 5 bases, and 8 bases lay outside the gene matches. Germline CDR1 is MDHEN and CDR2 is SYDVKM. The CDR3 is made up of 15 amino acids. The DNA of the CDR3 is TGTGCCAGCAGTGGACGGGACAGACCCAATTCACCCCTCCACTTT. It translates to CASSGRDRPNSPLHF.

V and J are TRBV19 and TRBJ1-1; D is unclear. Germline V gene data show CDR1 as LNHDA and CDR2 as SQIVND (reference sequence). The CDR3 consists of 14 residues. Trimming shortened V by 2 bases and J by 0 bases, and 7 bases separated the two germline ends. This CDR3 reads CASSISLVNTEAFF. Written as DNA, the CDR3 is TGTGCCAGTAGTATATCCTTGGTGAACACTGAAGCTTTCTTT.

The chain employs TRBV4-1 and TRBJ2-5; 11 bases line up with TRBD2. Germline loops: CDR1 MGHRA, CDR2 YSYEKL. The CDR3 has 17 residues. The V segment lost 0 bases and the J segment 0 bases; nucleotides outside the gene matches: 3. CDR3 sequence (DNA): TGCGCCAGCAGCCAAGATTCTAGCGGGGGGTACCAAGAGACCCAGTACTTC. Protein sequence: CASSQDSSGGYQETQYF.

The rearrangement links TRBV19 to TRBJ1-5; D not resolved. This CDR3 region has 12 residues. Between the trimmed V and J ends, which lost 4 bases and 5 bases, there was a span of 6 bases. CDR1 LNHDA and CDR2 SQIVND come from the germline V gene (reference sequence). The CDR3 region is CASSSWHQPQHF. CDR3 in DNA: TGTGCCAGTAGTAGTTGGCATCAGCCCCAGCATTTT.

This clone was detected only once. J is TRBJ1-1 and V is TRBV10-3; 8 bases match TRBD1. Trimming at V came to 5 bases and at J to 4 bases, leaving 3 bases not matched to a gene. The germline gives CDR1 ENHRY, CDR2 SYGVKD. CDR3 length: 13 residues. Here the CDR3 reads CAISQGAGTEAFF. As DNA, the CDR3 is TGTGCCATCAGTCAGGGGGCGGGCACTGAAGCTTTCTTT.

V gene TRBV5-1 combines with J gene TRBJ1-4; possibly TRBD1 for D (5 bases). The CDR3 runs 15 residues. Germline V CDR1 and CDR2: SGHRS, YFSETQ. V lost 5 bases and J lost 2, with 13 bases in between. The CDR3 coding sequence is TGCGCCAGCAGTAGTGGGGCCCTCACTAATGAAAAACTGTTTTTT. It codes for CASSSGALTNEKLFF. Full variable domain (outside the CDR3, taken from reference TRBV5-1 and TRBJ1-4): KAGVTQTPRYLIKTRGQQVTLSCSPISGHRSVSWYQQTPGQGLQFLFEYFSETQRNKGNFPGRFSGRQFSNSRSEMNVSTLELGDSALYLCASSSGALTNEKLFFGSGTQLSVL.

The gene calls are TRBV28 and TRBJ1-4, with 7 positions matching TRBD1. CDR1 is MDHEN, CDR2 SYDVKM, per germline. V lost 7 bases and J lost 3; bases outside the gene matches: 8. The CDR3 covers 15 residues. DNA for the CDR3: TGTGCCAGCACCCCCTCCAGGGGGGCTAATGAAAAACTGTTTTTT. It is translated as CASTPSRGANEKLFF.

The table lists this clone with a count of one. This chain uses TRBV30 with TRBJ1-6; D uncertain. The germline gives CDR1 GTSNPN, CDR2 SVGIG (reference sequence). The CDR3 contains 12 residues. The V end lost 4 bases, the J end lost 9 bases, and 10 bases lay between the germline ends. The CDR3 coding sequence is TGTGCCTGGACAGGTGGTCGTTCACCCCTCCACTTT. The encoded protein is CAWTGGRSPLHF.

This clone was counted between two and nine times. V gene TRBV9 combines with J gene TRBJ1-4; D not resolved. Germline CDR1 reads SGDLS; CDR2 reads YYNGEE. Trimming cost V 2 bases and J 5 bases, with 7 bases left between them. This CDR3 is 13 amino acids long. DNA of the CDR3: TGTGCCAGCAGCGTGACTGAGAATGAAAAACTGTTTTTT. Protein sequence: CASSVTENEKLFF.

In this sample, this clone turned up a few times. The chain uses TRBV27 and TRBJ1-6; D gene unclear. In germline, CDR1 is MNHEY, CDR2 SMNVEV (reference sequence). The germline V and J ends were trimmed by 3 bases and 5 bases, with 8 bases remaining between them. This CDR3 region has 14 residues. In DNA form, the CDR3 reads TGTGCCAGCAGTTTCGGGCAGGATAATTCACCCCTCCACTTT. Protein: CASSFGQDNSPLHF.

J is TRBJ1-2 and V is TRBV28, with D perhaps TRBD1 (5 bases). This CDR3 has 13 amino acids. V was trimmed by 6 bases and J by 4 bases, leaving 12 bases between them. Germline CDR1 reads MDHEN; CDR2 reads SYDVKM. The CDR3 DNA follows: TGTGCCAGCAGCCAAACAGGATTCTATGGCTACACCTTC. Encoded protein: CASSQTGFYGYTF.

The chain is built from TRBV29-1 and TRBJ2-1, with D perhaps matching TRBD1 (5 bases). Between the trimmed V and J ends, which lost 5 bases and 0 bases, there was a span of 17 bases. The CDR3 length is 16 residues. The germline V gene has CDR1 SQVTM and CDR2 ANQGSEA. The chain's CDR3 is CSVFTGAQSSYNEQFF. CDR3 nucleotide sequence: TGCAGCGTTTTTACTGGGGCCCAAAGCTCCTACAATGAGCAGTTCTTC.

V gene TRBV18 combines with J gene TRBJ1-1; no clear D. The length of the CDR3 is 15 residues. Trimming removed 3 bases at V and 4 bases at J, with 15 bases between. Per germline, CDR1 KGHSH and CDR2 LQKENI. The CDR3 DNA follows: TGTGCCAGCTCACCGGGTATGGACGGGAGCACTGAAGCTTTCTTT. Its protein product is CASSPGMDGSTEAFF.

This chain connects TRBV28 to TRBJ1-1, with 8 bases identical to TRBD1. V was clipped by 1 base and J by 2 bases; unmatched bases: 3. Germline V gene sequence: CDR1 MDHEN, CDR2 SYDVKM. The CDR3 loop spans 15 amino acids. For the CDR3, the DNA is TGTGCCAGCAGTTTATTTACAGGGGGAAACACTGAAGCTTTCTTT. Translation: CASSLFTGGNTEAFF.

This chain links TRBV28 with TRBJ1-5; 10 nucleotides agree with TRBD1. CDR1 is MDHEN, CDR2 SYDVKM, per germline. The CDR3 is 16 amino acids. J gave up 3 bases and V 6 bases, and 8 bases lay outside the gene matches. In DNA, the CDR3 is TGTGCCAGCAGCTTACCGGGACAGGGGTTCAATCAGCCCCAGCATTTT. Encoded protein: CASSLPGQGFNQPQHF.